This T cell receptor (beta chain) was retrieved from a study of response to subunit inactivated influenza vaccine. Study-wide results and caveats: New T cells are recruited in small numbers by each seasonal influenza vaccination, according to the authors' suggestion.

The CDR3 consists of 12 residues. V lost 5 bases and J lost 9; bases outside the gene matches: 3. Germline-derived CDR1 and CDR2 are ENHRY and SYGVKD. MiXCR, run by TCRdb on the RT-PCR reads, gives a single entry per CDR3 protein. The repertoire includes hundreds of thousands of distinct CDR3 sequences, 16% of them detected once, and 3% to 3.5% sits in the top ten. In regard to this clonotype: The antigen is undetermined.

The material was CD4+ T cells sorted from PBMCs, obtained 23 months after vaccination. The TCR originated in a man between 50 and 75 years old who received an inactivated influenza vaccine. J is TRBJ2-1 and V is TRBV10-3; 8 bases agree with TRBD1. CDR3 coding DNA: TGTGCCATCAGTACGACAGGGGTTGAGCAGTTCTTC. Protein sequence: CAISTTGVEQFF.